This TCR beta chain was obtained from a study of blood T cell repertoires in COVID-19. Background on the study: Acute-phase and convalescent COVID-19 samples originated in the United States, Italy and Spain. In each case, the material was cDNA or gDNA derived from T cells, B-cell-depleted T cells, or PBMCs.

As handled by the study authors: Estimation of nucleated cell counts relied on the amplification of reference gene primers. Repertoires were generated with immunoSEQ multiplex PCR, while TCRdb's copy carries only in-frame clones and drops some. That table supplies the V and J calls and clone size; D and trimming were determined from the DNA. The sample holds approximately 140,000 clones, about 82% seen once. J gave up 5 bases and V 0 bases, and 12 bases lay outside the gene matches. The germline gives CDR1 SGDLS, CDR2 YYNGEE. There are 17 residues in the CDR3. Sequencing input: peripheral blood. V gene TRBV9 combines with J gene TRBJ2-5; 8 bases agree with TRBD2. The TCR comes from a woman aged 55 to 70 with acute or convalescent COVID-19. The CDR3: CASSVVGNGGAGETQYF. CDR3 coding DNA: TGTGCCAGCAGCGTAGTTGGCAACGGGGGGGCCGGGGAGACCCAGTACTTC.